Included here is one TCR beta chain sequence, with context. Its target is unknown. These data belong to a study of cytomegalovirus exposure and HLA in healthy donors. Researchers ran the PCR with 60 Vbeta and 13 Jbeta primers. Libraries were prepared by immunoSEQ multiplex PCR; TCRdb keeps only in-frame clonotypes and omits some of them. The sample holds some 120,000 clones, 81% seen once. The germline V gene has CDR1 SGHKS and CDR2 YYEKEE (reference sequence). V lost 1 base to trimming and J lost 2 bases, with 16 bases between them. The CDR3 sequence is 17 residues long. General study results and limits: TCR association rates varied by HLA locus in a later analysis, with DRB1 highest and HLA-C lowest. As confirmed in vitro, three CMV-associated chains were specific for CMV antigens. High specificity and sensitivity for cytomegalovirus status were reported for the classifier. After further analysis at a later stage, roughly 16,000 TCR beta sequences were associated with HLA alleles at 0.05 false discovery rate.

The sequence was collected from a man between 18 and 29 years old in good health and CMV-seronegative. Sequenced: PBMCs. The chain employs TRBV5-5 and TRBJ2-1; tentatively, D is TRBD1 (5 bases). The CDR3 sequence is CASSLTLRGGAYNEQFF. In DNA, the CDR3 is TGTGCCAGCAGCTTGACCCTTAGGGGCGGTGCCTACAATGAGCAGTTCTTC. The full variable domain, completed using reference TRBV5-5 and TRBJ2-1, is DAGVTQSPTHLIKTRGQQVTLRCSPISGHKSVSWYQQVLGQGPQFIFQYYEKEERGRGNFPDRFSARQFPNYSSELNVNALLLGDSALYLCASSLTLRGGAYNEQFFGPGTRLTVL.